Listed below are T cell receptor beta chains from one sample, sequenced in a study of blood T cell repertoires in COVID-19. Clones were read by immunoSEQ multiplex PCR, and TCRdb kept only the in-frame ones, dropping some. The sample includes about 200,000 clones, roughly 90% of them seen just once. What was sequenced was peripheral blood. All receptors derive from a young man who had recovered from COVID-19. Each CDR3 is given without its conserved first and last residue. Expanded clones get a size class; other rows say once, few or many, or leave the size out.

size	V	J	CDR3
NA	TRBV6-5	TRBJ2-7	ASQTGSYEQY
NA	TRBV13	TRBJ1-3	ASSLDLNSGNTIY
NA	TRBV11-2	TRBJ2-3	ASSSERTDTQY
NA	TRBV3-1/TRBV3-2	TRBJ1-2	ASSQAAGGKGYT
NA	TRBV5-1	TRBJ1-4	ASSLGTATNEKLF
few	TRBV9	TRBJ2-5	ASSVAQAIETQY
NA	TRBV23-1	TRBJ2-7	ASSPRGDPSYEQY
NA	TRBV6-1	TRBJ1-1	ASSDFGEVTEAF
once	TRBV5-6	TRBJ1-1	ASSLEMAAPSTEAF
NA	TRBV19	TRBJ2-2	ASIAGEHTGELF
once	TRBV6-5	TRBJ2-7	ASSSGTGWSYEQY
NA	TRBV6-5	TRBJ2-3	ASLQAYTDTQY
NA	TRBV7-8	TRBJ2-2	ASSFSGTRLNTGELF
NA	TRBV6-5	TRBJ1-2	ASSYFTGGGGYT
NA	TRBV6-5	TRBJ1-2	ASSYGTINYGYT
NA	TRBV27	TRBJ2-5	ASRPGGALETQY
NA	TRBV5-1	TRBJ2-5	ASSLASQPGAYLGETQY
NA	TRBV19	TRBJ1-1	ATGRGREDTEAF
NA	TRBV11-2	TRBJ1-1	ASSLAPRGRGTEAF
NA	TRBV19	TRBJ1-3	ASMLPDRVPTIY
NA	TRBV7-9	TRBJ2-1	ASSLDDRGTYNEQF
NA	TRBV3-1/TRBV3-2	TRBJ1-3	ASSQDMGRYSGNTIY
once	TRBV7-9	TRBJ1-1	ASTSTLTSSFGFAF
NA	TRBV11-2	TRBJ1-2	ASSYPDSRRTYGYT
NA	TRBV6-4	TRBJ1-2	ASSRTTVGANYGYT
once	TRBV28	TRBJ1-4	ASSPQSTNEKLF
NA	TRBV4-1	TRBJ2-7	ASSQARGDSQWEQY
NA	TRBV20-1	TRBJ1-3	SASRSRGAQSRNTIY
NA	TRBV11-3	TRBJ2-2	ASSTPRGGTGTGELF
NA	TRBV19	TRBJ2-7	ASNPGQGPYEQY
NA	TRBV3-1/TRBV3-2	TRBJ2-5	ASSQDPGAGETQY
NA	TRBV7-2	TRBJ1-1	ASSSQQGRTEAF
once	TRBV6-2/TRBV6-3	TRBJ1-2	ASRYLGYT
NA	TRBV30	TRBJ1-2	AWSIGGGAYGYT
NA	TRBV5-4	TRBJ2-3	ASSVQLHTDTQY
many	TRBV29-1	TRBJ1-5	SALIGSASGNQPQH
NA	TRBV3-1/TRBV3-2	TRBJ2-3	ASSRQGTDTQY
NA	TRBV4-2	TRBJ1-4	ASSKYHPTGGGFNEKLF
NA	TRBV5-1	TRBJ2-7	ASSFSTPGQAFVDEQY
NA	TRBV27	TRBJ1-2	ASRRGQAYVYT
NA	TRBV5-1	TRBJ2-2	ASSLATGKNTGELF
NA	TRBV6-5	TRBJ2-7	ASPPVGQGYEQY
NA	TRBV6-5	TRBJ1-1	ASTPITGTNTEAF
NA	TRBV7-2	TRBJ2-7	ASSPGQGTYEQY
NA	TRBV6-6	TRBJ1-5	ASSSQQGNNQPQH
NA	TRBV19	TRBJ2-1	ASSPLGTSKF
NA	TRBV5-4	TRBJ2-1	ASRQDRGRTVHEQF
NA	TRBV20-1	TRBJ2-7	SASDRVYEQY
NA	TRBV6-4	TRBJ2-3	ASSDGSYGGAGDTQY
once	TRBV21-1	TRBJ1-1	ASSKECVQGTTYTLNTEAF
NA	TRBV24-1	TRBJ2-1	ATSDPRVAGGHEQF
NA	TRBV7-9	TRBJ2-2	ASSFGPGLGTGELF
NA	TRBV4-2	TRBJ1-5	ASSLDGAGDQPQH